This T cell receptor beta chain originates from a study of T cells after yellow fever vaccination (dated by TCRdb to the late 2010s). The study in broad terms: Libraries from fractions with low cell numbers were prepared with the SMART-Seq v4 Ultra Low Input RNA kit. Blood was collected at multiple timepoints before and after primary and secondary immunization, and bulk PBMC replicates and cell subsets were isolated. Two healthy male donors, one aged 18 to 29 and one aged 30 to 40 years, made up the cohort. To follow T-cell clones before and after both primary and booster YFV17D yellow fever vaccination, bulk TCR alpha and beta repertoires underwent longitudinal sequencing. Beyond this particular receptor, the publication reports: Because only two donors were included in the study, the extent to which the findings can be generalized is limited. Because abundant contaminating clonotypes from the bulk population could be contained in FACS-sorted repertoires, computational filtering was required. Compared with the primary T-cell response, the secondary T-cell response was faster but weaker, reaching its peak on day 5 rather than on day 15. A small fraction of clonotypes appeared in both the CD4 and CD8 compartments, likely as a result of convergent recombination. After the booster, most of the clones that had expanded following primary vaccination were detected again (around 95% of CD4 and roughly 88% of CD8), which suggests that memory was broadly maintained.

Synthesis of TCR cDNA relied on 5'RACE template switching, a step that introduced a universal primer site along with unique molecular identifiers. Priming for cDNA synthesis came from both the TCR alpha and TCR beta constant segments. Libraries were amplified in two PCR steps, with sample barcodes and sequencing adapters added in the second step. Libraries were sequenced on Illumina HiSeq 2500 (2x100 bp) or NovaSeq (2x150 bp). Under the source paper's analysis protocol: MIGEC was used to demultiplex reads and collapse the reads into UMI consensus sequences, and MiXCR was used for V(D)J alignment. Vaccine-responding clonotypes were defined with edgeR using replicate PBMC samples, requiring FDR below 0.01 and a log2 fold change above 5 up to day 15. Each bulk clonotype was labeled CD4 or CD8 based on which sequenced repertoire, CD4 or CD8, contained the clonotype at higher abundance. TCRdb reprocessed the public reads (quality trimming at Q25 with fastp, clone calling with MiXCR) and kept in-frame beta chains. All rows with the same CDR3 protein become a single entry with the most common DNA and genes. V and J calls and clone size were set by TCRdb, not the authors. Across this sample there are 200,000 to 300,000 distinct CDR3 sequences, with around 13% seen only once. Approximately 0.49% of the sample lies in the top ten.

The intended sense of this specimen's treatment or condition label: live attenuated yellow fever vaccine strain. A standard Ficoll-Paque protocol was used to isolate PBMCs from peripheral blood. CD4 and CD8 T-cell fractions were isolated with Dynabeads CD4 and CD8 positive selection kits. TriZol was used to extract RNA from bulk PBMCs, from CD4 and CD8 fractions, and from dextramer-positive and dextramer-negative fractions. About this clonotype: Its antigen is not yet known. No clone much larger than this one lies a single base away; base qualities are absent.

Sequences were derived from CD4+ T cells sorted from PBMCs, sampled 45 days after the yellow fever booster vaccination. This clonotype was sampled from a man aged 25 to 45 who received the YFV17D yellow fever vaccine.

The encoded CDR3 is CSVIPSLNRAYEQYF. The DNA reads as follows: TGCAGTGTTATCCCCTCCTTAAACAGGGCATACGAGCAGTACTTC. The chain joins TRBV20-1 to TRBJ2-7, with a weak D call of TRBD1 (6 bases match). The cysteine opens and the phenylalanine closes a CDR3 of 15 amino acids. Only the CDR3 portion is preserved as DNA: 45 bases, with reading frame beginning at the first base. V sheds 7 bases and J sheds 4 bases, leaving 23 bases between their ends. The germline V gene (reference sequence) gives CDR1 as DFQATT and CDR2 as SNEGSKA.